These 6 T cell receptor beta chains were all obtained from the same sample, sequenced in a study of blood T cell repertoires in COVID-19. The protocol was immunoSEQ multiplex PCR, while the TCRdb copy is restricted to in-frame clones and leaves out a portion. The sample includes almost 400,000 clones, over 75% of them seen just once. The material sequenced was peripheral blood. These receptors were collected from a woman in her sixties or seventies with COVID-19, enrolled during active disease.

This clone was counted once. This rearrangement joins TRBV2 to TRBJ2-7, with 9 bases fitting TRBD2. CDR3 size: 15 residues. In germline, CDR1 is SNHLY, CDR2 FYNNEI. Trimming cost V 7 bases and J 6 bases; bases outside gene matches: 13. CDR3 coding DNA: TGTGCCAGCAACGGCGGGGCTAGCGGGGTGGTCGAGCAGTACTTC. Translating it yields CASNGGASGVVEQYF.

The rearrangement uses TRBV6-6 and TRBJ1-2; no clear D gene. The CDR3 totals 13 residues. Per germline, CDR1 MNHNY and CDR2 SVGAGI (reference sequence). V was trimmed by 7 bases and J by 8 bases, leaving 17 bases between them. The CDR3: CASTGDPSGGYTF. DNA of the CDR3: TGTGCCAGCACCGGCGACCCTTCGGGAGGCTACACCTTC.

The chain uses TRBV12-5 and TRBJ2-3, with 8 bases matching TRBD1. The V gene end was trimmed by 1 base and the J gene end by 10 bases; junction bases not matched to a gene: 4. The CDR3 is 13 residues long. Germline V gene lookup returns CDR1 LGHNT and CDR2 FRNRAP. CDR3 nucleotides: TGTGCTAGTGGTTTGGCGCGACAGGGGCCGCAGTATTTT. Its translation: CASGLARQGPQYF.

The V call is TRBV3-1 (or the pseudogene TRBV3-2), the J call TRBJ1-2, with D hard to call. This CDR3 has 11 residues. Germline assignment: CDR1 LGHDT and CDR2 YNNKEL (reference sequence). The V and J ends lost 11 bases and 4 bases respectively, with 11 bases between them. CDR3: CAVREVYGYTF. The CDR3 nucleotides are TGTGCCGTGAGGGAAGTCTATGGCTACACCTTC.

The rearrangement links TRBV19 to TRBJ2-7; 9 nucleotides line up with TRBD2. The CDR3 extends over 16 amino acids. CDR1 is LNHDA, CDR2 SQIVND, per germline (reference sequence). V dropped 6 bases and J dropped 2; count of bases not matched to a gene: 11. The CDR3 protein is CASSLGVLAGTYEQYF. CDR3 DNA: TGTGCCAGTAGCCTTGGAGTGCTAGCGGGGACCTACGAGCAGTACTTC.

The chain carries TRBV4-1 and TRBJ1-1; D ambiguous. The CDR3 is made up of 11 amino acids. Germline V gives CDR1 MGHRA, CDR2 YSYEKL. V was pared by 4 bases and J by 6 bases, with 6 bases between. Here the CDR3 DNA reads TGCGCCAGCAGCCTCGGGGCTGAAGCTTTCTTT. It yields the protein CASSLGAEAFF.